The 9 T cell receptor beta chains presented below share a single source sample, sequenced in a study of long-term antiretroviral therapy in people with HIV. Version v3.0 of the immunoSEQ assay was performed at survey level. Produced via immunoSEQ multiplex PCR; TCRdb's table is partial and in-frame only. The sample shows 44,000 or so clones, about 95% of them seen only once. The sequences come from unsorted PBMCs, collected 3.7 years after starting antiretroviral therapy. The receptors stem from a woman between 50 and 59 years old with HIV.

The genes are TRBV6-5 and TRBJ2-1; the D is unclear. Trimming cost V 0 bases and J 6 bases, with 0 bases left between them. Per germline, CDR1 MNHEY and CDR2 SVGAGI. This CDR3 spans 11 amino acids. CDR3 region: CASSYSNEQFF. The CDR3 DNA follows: TGTGCCAGCAGTTACTCCAATGAGCAGTTCTTC.

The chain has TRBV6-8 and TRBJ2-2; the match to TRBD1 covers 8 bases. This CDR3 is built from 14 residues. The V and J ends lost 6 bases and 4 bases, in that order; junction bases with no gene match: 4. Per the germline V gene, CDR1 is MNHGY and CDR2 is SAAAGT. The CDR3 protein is CASSLGQGTGELFF. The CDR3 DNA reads TGTGCCAGCAGCCTCGGACAGGGCACCGGGGAGCTGTTTTTT.

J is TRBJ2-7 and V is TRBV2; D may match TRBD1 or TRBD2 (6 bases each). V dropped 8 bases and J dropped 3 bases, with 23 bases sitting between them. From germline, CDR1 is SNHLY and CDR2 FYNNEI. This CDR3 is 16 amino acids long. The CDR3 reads CASGNGFAGHGYEQYF. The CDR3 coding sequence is TGTGCCAGCGGGAACGGATTTGCGGGACACGGCTACGAGCAGTACTTC. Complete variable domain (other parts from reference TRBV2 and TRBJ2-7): EPEVTQTPSHQVTQMGQEVILRCVPISNHLYFYWYRQILGQKVEFLVSFYNNEISEKSEIFDDQFSVERPDGSNFTLKIRSTKLEDSAMYFCASGNGFAGHGYEQYFGPGTRLTVT.

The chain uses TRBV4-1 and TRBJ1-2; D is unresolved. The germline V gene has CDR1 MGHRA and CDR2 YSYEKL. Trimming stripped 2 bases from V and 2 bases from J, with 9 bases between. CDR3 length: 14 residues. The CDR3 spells CASSQLTGNYGYTF. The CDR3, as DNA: TGCGCCAGCAGCCAACTGACTGGAAACTATGGCTACACCTTC.

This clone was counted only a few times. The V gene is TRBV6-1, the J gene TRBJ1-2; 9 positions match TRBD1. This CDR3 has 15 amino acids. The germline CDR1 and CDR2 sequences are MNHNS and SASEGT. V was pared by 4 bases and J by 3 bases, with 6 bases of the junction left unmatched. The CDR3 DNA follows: TGTGCCAGCAGTGGTCCGGGACAGGGCGACTATGGCTACACCTTC. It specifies CASSGPGQGDYGYTF.

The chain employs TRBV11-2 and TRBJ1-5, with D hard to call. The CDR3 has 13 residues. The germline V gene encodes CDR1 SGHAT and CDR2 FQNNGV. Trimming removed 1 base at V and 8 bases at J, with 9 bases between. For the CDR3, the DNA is TGTGCCAGCAGCTTAGGCCTGAATAAGCCCCAGCATTTT. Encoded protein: CASSLGLNKPQHF.

As DNA, the CDR3 is TGTGCCATCAGTCGCACAGGGGGTGTTAAGAATGAGCAGTTCTTC. Residues: CAISRTGGVKNEQFF. This sequence joins TRBV10-3 and TRBJ2-1, with 8 bases matching TRBD1. V dropped 5 bases and J dropped 7; count of bases not matched to a gene: 10. Germline V gene lookup returns CDR1 ENHRY and CDR2 SYGVKD. The CDR3 runs to 15 residues.

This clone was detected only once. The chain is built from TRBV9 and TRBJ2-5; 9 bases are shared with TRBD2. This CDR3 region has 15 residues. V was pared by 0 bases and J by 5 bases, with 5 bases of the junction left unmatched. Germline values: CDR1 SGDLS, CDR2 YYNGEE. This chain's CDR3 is CASSVVGTSMETQYF. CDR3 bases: TGTGCCAGCAGCGTAGTTGGGACTAGCATGGAGACCCAGTACTTC.

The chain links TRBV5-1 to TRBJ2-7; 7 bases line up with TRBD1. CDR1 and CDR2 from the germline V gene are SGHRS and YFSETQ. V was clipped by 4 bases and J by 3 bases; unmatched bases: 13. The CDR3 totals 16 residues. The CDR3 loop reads CASSVGIGTALYEQYF. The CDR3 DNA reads TGCGCCAGCAGCGTGGGAATCGGGACAGCCCTCTACGAGCAGTACTTC.